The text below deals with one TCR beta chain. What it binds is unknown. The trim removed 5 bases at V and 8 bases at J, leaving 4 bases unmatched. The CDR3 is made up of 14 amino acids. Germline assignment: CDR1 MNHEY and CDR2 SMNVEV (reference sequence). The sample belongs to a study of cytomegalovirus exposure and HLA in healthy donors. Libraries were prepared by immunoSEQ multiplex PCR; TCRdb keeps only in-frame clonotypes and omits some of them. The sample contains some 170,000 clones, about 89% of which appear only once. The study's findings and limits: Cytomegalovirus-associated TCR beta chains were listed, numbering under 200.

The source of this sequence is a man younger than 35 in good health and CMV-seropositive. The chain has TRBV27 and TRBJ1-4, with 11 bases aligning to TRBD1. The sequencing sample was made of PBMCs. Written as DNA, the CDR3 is TGTGCCAGCAGTCTAGGACAGGGGGCGGAAAAACTGTTTTTT. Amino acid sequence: CASSLGQGAEKLFF.